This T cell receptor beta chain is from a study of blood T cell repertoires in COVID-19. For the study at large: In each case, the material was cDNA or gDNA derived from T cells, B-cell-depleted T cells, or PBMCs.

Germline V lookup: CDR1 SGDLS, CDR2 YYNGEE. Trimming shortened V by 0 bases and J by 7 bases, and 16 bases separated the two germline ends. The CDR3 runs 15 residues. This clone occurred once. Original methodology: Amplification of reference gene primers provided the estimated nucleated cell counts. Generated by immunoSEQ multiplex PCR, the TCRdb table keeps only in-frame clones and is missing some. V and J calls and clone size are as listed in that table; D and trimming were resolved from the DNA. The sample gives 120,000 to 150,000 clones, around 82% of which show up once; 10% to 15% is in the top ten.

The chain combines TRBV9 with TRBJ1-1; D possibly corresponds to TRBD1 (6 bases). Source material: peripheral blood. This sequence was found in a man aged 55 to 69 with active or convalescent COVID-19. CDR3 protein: CASSVAYPGAGEAFF. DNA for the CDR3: TGTGCCAGCAGCGTAGCTTATCCAGGGGCTGGTGAAGCTTTCTTT.